These T cell receptor beta chains were read from a single sample in a study of graft-versus-host responses after intestinal transplantation. These receptors are not linked to any known antigen. The table came from immunoSEQ multiplex PCR; TCRdb's copy has only in-frame clones and leaves some out. The table has roughly 90,000 clones, approximately 89% seen once. The sequencing used unstimulated CD4+ T cells sorted from spleen or lymph node cells, collected before transplant. The source of these receptors is a human donor who was the organ donor for an intestinal transplant. The CDR3 runs from the conserved cysteine through the conserved F or W. D genes are given only for firm matches. The size of a clone is reported for some rows only, either as once, few or many, or as a class for expanded clones.

NA	TRBV10-1	few	TRBJ1-4	TGCGCCAGCAGTGAGACAAGAAATGAAAAACTGTTTTTT	CASSETRNEKLFF
TRBD1	TRBV5-1	once	TRBJ1-2	TGCGCCAGCTGGGGAGACAGGGGAGCTCGCTATGGCTACACCTTC	CASWGDRGARYGYTF
TRBD1	TRBV13	NA	TRBJ1-1	TGTGCCAGCAGCTTGGGGGCCCGACAGGGGAGGGAAGCTTTCTTT	CASSLGARQGREAFF
NA	TRBV7-3	once	TRBJ2-1	TGTGCCAGCAGCTTAGAAGGGGCGCGGACTGAGCAGTTCTTC	CASSLEGARTEQFF
NA	TRBV12-5	NA	TRBJ1-5	TGTGCTAGTGGTTTGGATGGGGAGGGAATTCAGCCCCAGCATTTT	CASGLDGEGIQPQHF
NA	TRBV27	once	TRBJ1-1	TGTGCCAGCAGACTATACAGGGAAACTGAAGCTTTCTTT	CASRLYRETEAFF
NA	TRBV18	once	TRBJ1-1	TGTGCCAGCTCACCACCAGGGAGGACTGAAGCTTTCTTT	CASSPPGRTEAFF
NA	TRBV12-2	NA	TRBJ2-7	TGTGCAAGTCGCTTAGCGCGGGGGGGCTACGAGCAGTACTTC	CASRLARGGYEQYF
NA	TRBV5-1	NA	TRBJ1-2	TGCGCCAGCAGCTTGGGACAGCTTACTAACTATGGCTACACCTTC	CASSLGQLTNYGYTF
TRBD2	TRBV29-1	NA	TRBJ2-7	TGCAGCGCCATAAGGGCGGGGGGAGGAAGCGAGCAGTACTTC	CSAIRAGGGSEQYF
TRBD1	TRBV30	NA	TRBJ2-7	TGTGCCTGGAGTCAACAGGGGGCATCTGCCTACGAGCAGTACTTC	CAWSQQGASAYEQYF
NA	TRBV7-3	NA	TRBJ2-2	TGTGCCAGTAGCCGGGGGGCTCCGGGGGAGCTGTTTTTT	CASSRGAPGELFF
NA	TRBV19	NA	TRBJ1-5	TGTGCCAGTAGTGTACAAGATCAGCCCCAGCATTTT	CASSVQDQPQHF
NA	TRBV9	NA	TRBJ2-5	TGTGCCAGCAGCGCATACCAGGGGACGGAGACCCAGTACTTC	CASSAYQGTETQYF
NA	TRBV20-1	NA	TRBJ2-3	TGCAGTGCTAGAAGAGGAACGCAGTATTTT	CSARRGTQYF
TRBD2	TRBV5-5	NA	TRBJ2-5	TGTGCCAGCAGCCGCCTCCTAGCGGGTGTTTCGGAGACCCAGTACTTC	CASSRLLAGVSETQYF
TRBD2	TRBV30	NA	TRBJ2-7	TGTGCCTGGTCACTAGCGGGAGCCCACGAGCAGTACTTC	CAWSLAGAHEQYF
TRBD2	TRBV30	NA	TRBJ2-5	TGTGCCTGGAGTTCTCCAGGAAGCGGGGGGTTACAAGAGACCCAGTACTTC	CAWSSPGSGGLQETQYF
TRBD1	TRBV10-1	once	TRBJ2-5	TGCGCCAGCAGTGCAGGGGGCGGGGAGACCCAGTACTTC	CASSAGGGETQYF
NA	TRBV4-1	NA	TRBJ1-1	TGCGCCAGCAGCCAGGCCGACACAAGGACTGAAGCTTTCTTT	CASSQADTRTEAFF
TRBD2	TRBV7-2	NA	TRBJ2-7	TGTGCCAGCAGCTTCAGCGGGGGGGCGGGTGAGCAGTACTTC	CASSFSGGAGEQYF
NA	TRBV19	NA	TRBJ1-5	TGTGCCAGTAGTAGAGGCAGGGGTGAAAGGCAGCCCCAGCATTTT	CASSRGRGERQPQHF
NA	TRBV20-1	NA	TRBJ2-1	TGCAGTGTTTACCGCGTCAATGAGCAGTTCTTC	CSVYRVNEQFF
NA	TRBV6-6	NA	TRBJ1-1	TGTGCCAGCAGGATTGGAGGGTCCTACACTGAAGCTTTCTTT	CASRIGGSYTEAFF
TRBD2	TRBV2	NA	TRBJ2-1	TGTGCCAGCAGTGACGGGACTAGCGGGAGGTTAAAGTTCTTC	CASSDGTSGRLKFF
NA	TRBV4-1	NA	TRBJ1-1	TGCGCCAGCAGCCAAGGGTCAGTGACTGAAGCTTTCTTT	CASSQGSVTEAFF
NA	TRBV5-1	NA	TRBJ2-2	TGCGCCAGCAGCTTGGTAGGAGCGTACACCGGGGAGCTGTTTTTT	CASSLVGAYTGELFF
TRBD1	TRBV7-9	NA	TRBJ1-2	TGTGCCAGCAGCACTGGGACAGGCGATTATGGCTACACCTTC	CASSTGTGDYGYTF
NA	TRBV10-2	once	TRBJ1-2	TGCGCCAGCAGTGAGGGCAGGAACTATGGCTACACCTTC	CASSEGRNYGYTF
TRBD1	TRBV6-1	NA	TRBJ2-2	TGTGCCAGCAGCAGGGGACAGGCGAACACCGGGGAGCTGTTTTTT	CASSRGQANTGELFF
TRBD2	TRBV30	NA	TRBJ2-5	TGTGCCTGGAGTGAGGGACTAGCGACAAAAGAGACCCAGTACTTC	CAWSEGLATKETQYF
NA	TRBV7-3	NA	TRBJ2-5	TGTGCCAGCAGCCCCAGAGGGGGGGCCGGAGAGACCCAGTACTTC	CASSPRGGAGETQYF
TRBD2	TRBV11-2	NA	TRBJ2-3	TGTGCCAGCAGCTCGTCCCCCCTAGCGGGAGTTGCAGATACGCAGTATTTT	CASSSSPLAGVADTQYF
NA	TRBV5-1	NA	TRBJ2-2	TGCGCCAGCAGCTTGGTAGTCGTTGGGGAGCTGTTTTTT	CASSLVVVGELFF
TRBD1	TRBV28	NA	TRBJ1-2	TGTGCCAGCAGATACAGGGGCCATGGCTACACCTTC	CASRYRGHGYTF
TRBD1	TRBV2	NA	TRBJ2-7	TGTGCCAGCAGTGTGGACAGGGTCCTCTACGAGCAGTACTTC	CASSVDRVLYEQYF
NA	TRBV15	NA	TRBJ2-1	TGTGCCACCAGCAGAGATGTGGGGGCCGTGTACAATGAGCAGTTCTTC	CATSRDVGAVYNEQFF
TRBD2	TRBV6-5	NA	TRBJ2-7	TGTGCCAGCAGTCGCGGGGGGGCCTACGAGCAGTACTTC	CASSRGGAYEQYF
NA	TRBV30	NA	TRBJ1-4	TGTGCCTGGAGTGTAACATATAATGAAAAACTGTTTTTT	CAWSVTYNEKLFF
NA	TRBV10-1	NA	TRBJ2-1	TGCGCCAGCAGTGAGTGGCTAGAGGGTGAGCAGTTCTTC	CASSEWLEGEQFF
TRBD1	TRBV5-1	NA	TRBJ1-2	TGCGCCAGCAGCTTGGCGGGACAGGCGAGGGGATACTATGGCTACACCTTC	CASSLAGQARGYYGYTF
NA	TRBV29-1	NA	TRBJ1-5	TGCAGCGCCACAGACGGGAGAAATCAGCCCCAGCATTTT	CSATDGRNQPQHF
NA	TRBV5-1	NA	TRBJ2-1	TGCGCCAGCAGCTTGGAGGCTGTCCAGGCTCGTCTTTACAATGAGCAGTTCTTC	CASSLEAVQARLYNEQFF
NA	TRBV6-5	NA	TRBJ1-4	TGTGCCAGCAGTTTAGGGCGGAGGGATGAAAAACTGTTTTTT	CASSLGRRDEKLFF
NA	TRBV5-1	NA	TRBJ1-2	TGCGCCAGCAGCTTGGATGGAGGGTCCCCAACTTTGTATGGCTACACCTTC	CASSLDGGSPTLYGYTF
TRBD2	TRBV7-8	NA	TRBJ2-1	TGTGCCAGCAGCTTAGCCGCACTAGCGGGAGGGCCCTCCTACAATGAGCAGTTCTTC	CASSLAALAGGPSYNEQFF
NA	TRBV28	NA	TRBJ2-4	TGTGCCAGCAGTTTGGACTACCTAGCCAAAAACATTCAGTACTTC	CASSLDYLAKNIQYF
NA	TRBV28	NA	TRBJ1-4	TGTGCCAGCAGTCCCCCAGGGGCGGGTAATGAAAAACTGTTTTTT	CASSPPGAGNEKLFF
NA	TRBV5-4	NA	TRBJ1-6	TGTGCCAGCAGCTTCGGACAGTATGCACCCCTCCACTTT	CASSFGQYAPLHF